Shown below are 17 T cell receptor beta chains from a single sample sequenced in a study of T cell changes during pregnancy in multiple sclerosis. The protocol was immunoSEQ multiplex PCR, while the TCRdb copy is restricted to in-frame clones and leaves out a portion. The data show some 100,000 clones, more than 90% seen once. The specimen comprised peripheral blood, sampled in the second trimester of pregnancy. The receptors were sampled from a female donor with multiple sclerosis, enrolled in a pregnancy study.

The chain recombines TRBV18 with TRBJ2-6, with a possible D match to TRBD2 (6 bases). CDR1 is KGHSH, CDR2 LQKENI, per germline. Trimming took off 3 bases at V and 2 bases at J, with 8 bases between the two ends. CDR3 length: 15 amino acids. CDR3 protein: CASSPGGAGANVLTF. DNA of the CDR3: TGTGCCAGCTCACCCGGGGGAGCTGGGGCCAACGTCCTGACTTTC.

The gene calls are TRBV27 and TRBJ2-7, with TRBD1 as a possible D gene (6 bases). Trimming cost V 6 bases and J 3 bases, with 12 bases left between them. The CDR3 sequence is 13 residues long. CDR1 and CDR2 (germline): MNHEY, SMNVEV (reference sequence). The chain's CDR3 is CASRDSANYEQYF. As DNA, the CDR3 is TGTGCCAGCAGGGACAGCGCGAACTACGAGCAGTACTTC.

The chain carries TRBV19 and TRBJ1-1; TRBD1 matches 7 bases. Germline CDR1 and CDR2: LNHDA and SQIVND (reference sequence). Losses at the gene ends were 5 bases for V and 1 base for J; bases not matched to a gene: 7. The CDR3 has 15 residues. In nucleotides, the CDR3 is TGTGCCAGTAGTCCCAGGGGGATCCCGAACACTGAAGCTTTCTTT. This translates into CASSPRGIPNTEAFF.

V gene TRBV10-2 combines with J gene TRBJ2-4; a weak D match, TRBD1 (5 bases). The V gene's germline CDR1 is WSHSY and CDR2 SAAADI. The V and J ends lost 0 bases and 6 bases respectively, with 9 bases between them. This CDR3 has 14 amino acids. The CDR3 region has the DNA TGCGCCAGCAGTGAGTCGGCGCAGGGAAACATTCAGTACTTC. This gives the protein CASSESAQGNIQYF.

The V call is TRBV6-1, the J call TRBJ2-7; 7 nucleotides agree with TRBD1. There are 15 residues in the CDR3. Trimming at V came to 5 bases and at J to 1 base, leaving 8 bases not matched to a gene. Germline assignment: CDR1 MNHNS and CDR2 SASEGT. CDR3 sequence (DNA): TGTGCCAGCAGTACCCGCCGGGACAGATCCTACGAGCAGTACTTC. Protein product: CASSTRRDRSYEQYF.

The chain has TRBV6-5 and TRBJ2-3; D is perhaps TRBD2 (6 bases). The V gene's germline CDR1 is MNHEY and CDR2 SVGAGI. Trimming cost V 6 bases and J 4 bases, with 17 bases left between them. The CDR3 totals 15 residues. This CDR3 is CASRTRWTGADTQYF. The CDR3 coding sequence is TGTGCCAGCAGGACTAGGTGGACCGGGGCAGATACGCAGTATTTT.

The chain employs TRBV18 and TRBJ1-2; D gene uncertain. The germline V gene has CDR1 KGHSH and CDR2 LQKENI. The CDR3 loop spans 15 amino acids. V gave up 3 bases and J gave up 4 bases, with 15 bases separating them. The CDR3 here is CASSPRLSPSYGYTF. DNA of the CDR3: TGTGCCAGCTCACCGCGGCTTTCACCTTCCTATGGCTACACCTTC.

The V call is TRBV30, the J call TRBJ2-2; perhaps TRBD2 as D (5 bases). The CDR3 length is 16 residues. Germline V gene data show CDR1 as GTSNPN and CDR2 as SVGIG (reference sequence). The germline V and J ends were trimmed by 7 bases and 6 bases, with 24 bases remaining between them. In nucleotides, the CDR3 is TGTGCCTCCCAAAAAGGCGGCATAGGGCGGGCCGGGGAGCTGTTTTTT. It codes for CASQKGGIGRAGELFF. Supplemented by reference TRBV30 and TRBJ2-2, the full variable domain reads SQTIHQWPATLVQPVGSPLSLECTVEGTSNPNLYWYRQAAGRGLQLLFYSVGIGQISSEVPQNLSASRPQDRQFILSSKKLLLSDSGFYLCASQKGGIGRAGELFFGEGSRLTVL.

The chain couples TRBV6-5 to TRBJ2-7, with 8 bases aligning to TRBD2. J gave up 6 bases and V 6 bases, and 10 bases lay outside the gene matches. CDR3 length: 14 residues. The V gene's germline CDR1 is MNHEY and CDR2 SVGAGI. The DNA of the CDR3 is TGTGCCAGCAGGCTTCTGACGGGGACTAGCGAGCAGTACTTC. Translated: CASRLLTGTSEQYF.

The J gene is TRBJ1-3, the V gene TRBV25-1; possibly TRBD1 for D (6 bases). The CDR3 loop spans 16 amino acids. Deletions cut 3 bases from V and 0 bases from J, with 12 bases between. CDR1 and CDR2 from the germline V gene are MGHDK and SYGVNS. The CDR3 loop reads CASSEGWDNSGNTIYF. The DNA of the CDR3 is TGTGCCAGCAGTGAGGGCTGGGACAACTCTGGAAACACCATATATTTT.

The chain carries TRBV5-1 and TRBJ2-2, with 7 bases identical to TRBD1. The V gene's germline CDR1 is SGHRS and CDR2 YFSETQ. The CDR3 has 15 residues. V dropped 3 bases and J dropped 2; count of bases not matched to a gene: 4. CDR3 DNA: TGCGCCAGCAGCTCCGGGACAGTAAACACCGGGGAGCTGTTTTTT. This encodes CASSSGTVNTGELFF. The whole variable domain, remainder taken from reference TRBV5-1 and TRBJ2-2, is KAGVTQTPRYLIKTRGQQVTLSCSPISGHRSVSWYQQTPGQGLQFLFEYFSETQRNKGNFPGRFSGRQFSNSRSEMNVSTLELGDSALYLCASSSGTVNTGELFFGEGSRLTVL.

This chain joins TRBV30 and TRBJ1-5; TRBD1 is a possible D gene (5 bases). V was trimmed by 5 bases and J by 4 bases, leaving 15 bases between them. Germline assignment: CDR1 GTSNPN and CDR2 SVGIG (reference sequence). The CDR3 runs to 14 residues. In nucleotides, the CDR3 is TGTGCCTGGGCGTCGGGGGTAAGTAATCAGCCCCAGCATTTT. Its protein is CAWASGVSNQPQHF.

The count of this clone is one. This chain joins TRBV28 and TRBJ2-1; 8 bases are shared with TRBD2. Germline lookup yields CDR1 MDHEN and CDR2 SYDVKM. V shed 5 bases and J 2 bases; nucleotides not matched to a gene: 5. CDR3 length equals 15 residues. CDR3 sequence: CASSLSGNTYNEQFF. The CDR3, as DNA: TGTGCCAGCAGTCTTAGCGGGAATACCTACAATGAGCAGTTCTTC.

The rearrangement uses TRBV19 and TRBJ1-5; maybe TRBD1 (5 bases). The CDR3 has 13 residues. V was pared by 3 bases and J by 9 bases, with 12 bases between. Germline CDR1 and CDR2: LNHDA and SQIVND (reference sequence). The CDR3 sequence is CASSIGRAWPQHF. The CDR3 nucleotides are TGTGCCAGTAGTATCGGCAGGGCATGGCCCCAGCATTTT.

The rearrangement joins TRBV10-3 to TRBJ2-3; TRBD2 aligns across 9 bases. The V and J ends lost 6 bases and 5 bases, in that order; junction bases with no gene match: 9. The CDR3 has 15 residues. The germline CDR1 and CDR2 sequences are ENHRY and SYGVKD. CDR3 sequence (DNA): TGTGCCATCAGCCCGCGGGGGGGCTTTGGAGATACGCAGTATTTT. Its protein is CAISPRGGFGDTQYF.

This chain links TRBV27 with TRBJ1-5; maybe TRBD1 (5 bases). Trimming removed 3 bases from V and 7 bases from J, with 22 bases in between. Germline loops: CDR1 MNHEY, CDR2 SMNVEV (reference sequence). The CDR3 sequence is 17 residues long. Written as DNA, the CDR3 is TGTGCCAGCAGTTTTTCCCGGGACCCGGGGGGTTGGCAGCCCCAGCATTTT. This encodes CASSFSRDPGGWQPQHF.

V and J are TRBV6-1 and TRBJ2-7, with 11 bases identical to TRBD1. There are 15 residues in the CDR3. The germline V gene has CDR1 MNHNS and CDR2 SASEGT. V lost 3 bases and J lost 3; bases outside the gene matches: 4. CDR3 sequence reads: CASSDSGTGGYEQYF. CDR3 DNA sequence: TGTGCCAGCAGTGATTCCGGGACAGGGGGCTACGAGCAGTACTTC.